Presented here are 3 T cell receptor beta chains from one specimen sequenced in a study of shared clonotypes between healthy human individuals (dated by TCRdb to the early 2020s). Receptor amplification or capture employed the immunoSEQ multiplex PCR assay. TCRdb mirrors the immuneACCESS table, restricted to in-frame sequences. Some clones are absent from its copies; in checked studies, under half trace to an unresolved V gene, and the reason for the others is unknown. In all, the sample holds some 1 million clones, and around 75% of those were seen once. The top ten constitute 1.5% of the sample. Sequenced material: memory CD4+ T cells sorted from blood. Taken with the paper, the label for cell subset or site translates to: CD45RA-negative fraction. The receptors were sampled from a man between 18 and 29 years old in good health.

The chain joins TRBV5-1 to TRBJ2-7; D is tentatively TRBD1 or TRBD2 (5 bases each). Germline V gene data show CDR1 as SGHRS and CDR2 as YFSETQ. V lost 4 bases and J 6 bases, leaving 11 bases between the germline ends. The CDR3 loop spans 12 amino acids. The CDR3 coding sequence is TGCGCCAGCAGCGGGGACCTCGTCGAGCAGTACTTC. Protein sequence: CASSGDLVEQYF.

CDR3 sequence reads: CTVRQGAQETQYF. The CDR3 DNA reads TGCACCGTGAGACAGGGGGCCCAAGAGACCCAGTACTTC. The chain links TRBV29-1 to TRBJ2-5; 10 bases are a match to TRBD1. CDR1 is SQVTM and CDR2 is ANQGSEA in the germline V gene. The CDR3 runs 13 residues.

This clone was counted once. The CDR3 sequence is CASSSTRTGATGELFF. CDR3 bases: TGTGCCAGCAGTTCCACCCGGACAGGGGCCACCGGGGAGCTGTTTTTT. This chain connects TRBV6-5 to TRBJ2-2; 9 bases map to TRBD1. CDR1 is MNHEY, CDR2 SVGAGI, per germline. V lost 4 bases and J lost 4; bases outside the gene matches: 7. This CDR3 has 16 residues.